This T cell receptor (beta chain) emerged from a study of identical twins. TCRdb re-called the 5' RACE reads with MiXCR, one entry per CDR3 protein. The sample lists fewer than 650,000 distinct CDR3 sequences, about 7.6% occurring once. The V gene's germline CDR1 is ENHRY and CDR2 SYGVKD. The CDR3 has 13 amino acids. Trimming cost V 11 bases and J 2 bases; bases outside gene matches: 7. These data were likewise used in another study, on yellow fever vaccine responses in identical twins.

The TCR sequence derives from a woman aged 18-35 years in good health. Specimen: PBMCs. V and J are TRBV10-3 and TRBJ1-1; TRBD1 matches at 8 bases. The CDR3 DNA follows: TGTGCCGTTGGACAGGGTGGTAACACTGAAGCTTTCTTT. Protein sequence: CAVGQGGNTEAFF.